This T cell receptor beta chain was obtained from a study of siplizumab effects on memory and regulatory T cells. The study's findings and limits: Mappable CD4+ clones that were alloreactive averaged approximately 64% Treg-derived with siplizumab versus approximately 25% in controls.

Comment on this clone: The antigen is not known.

Clones were sequenced by immunoSEQ multiplex PCR, and TCRdb holds only the in-frame ones, with some missing. The data show about 100,000 clones, 75% to 95% seen once. The V end lost 1 base, the J end lost 4 bases, and 14 bases lay between the germline ends. There are 16 residues in the CDR3. The germline CDR1 and CDR2 sequences are LNHDA and SQIVND (reference sequence). This chain joins TRBV19 and TRBJ1-5; D remains ambiguous. Sequenced sample: CD4+ T cells sorted from blood. This sequence originates from a human donor in good health. Written as DNA, the CDR3 is TGTGCCAGTAGTATAGGTGGCAGCAAAAAGAATCAGCCCCAGCATTTT. Protein sequence: CASSIGGSKKNQPQHF.